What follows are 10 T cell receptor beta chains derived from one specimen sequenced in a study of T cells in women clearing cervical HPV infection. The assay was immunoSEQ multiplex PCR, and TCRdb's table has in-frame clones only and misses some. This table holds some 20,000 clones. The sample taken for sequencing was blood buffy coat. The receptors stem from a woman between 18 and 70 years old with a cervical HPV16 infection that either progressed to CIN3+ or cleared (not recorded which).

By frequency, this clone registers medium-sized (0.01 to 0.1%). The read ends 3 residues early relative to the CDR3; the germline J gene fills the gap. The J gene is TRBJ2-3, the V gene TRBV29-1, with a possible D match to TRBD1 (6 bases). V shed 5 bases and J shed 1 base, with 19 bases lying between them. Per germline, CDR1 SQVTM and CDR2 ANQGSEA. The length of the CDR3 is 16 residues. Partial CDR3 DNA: TGCAGCGTTAACCCAACGGACAGCTTGCGCACAGATACG. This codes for CSVNPTDSLRTDT. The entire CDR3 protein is CSVNPTDSLRTDTQYF.

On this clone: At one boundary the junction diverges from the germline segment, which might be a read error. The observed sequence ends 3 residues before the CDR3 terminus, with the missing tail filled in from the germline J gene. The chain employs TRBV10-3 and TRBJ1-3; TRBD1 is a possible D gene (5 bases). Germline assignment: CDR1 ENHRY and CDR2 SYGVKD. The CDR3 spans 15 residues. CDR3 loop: CAISERWDSGNTIYF. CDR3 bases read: TGTGCCATCAGTGAACGATGGGACTCTGGAAACACT.

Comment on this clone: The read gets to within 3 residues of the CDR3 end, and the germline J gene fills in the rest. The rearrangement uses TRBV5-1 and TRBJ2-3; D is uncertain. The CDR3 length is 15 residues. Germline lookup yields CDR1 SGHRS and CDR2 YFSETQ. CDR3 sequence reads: CASSLAGDINQPQYF. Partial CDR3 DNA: TGCGCCAGCAGCTTGGCAGGAGATATCAATCAGCCG.

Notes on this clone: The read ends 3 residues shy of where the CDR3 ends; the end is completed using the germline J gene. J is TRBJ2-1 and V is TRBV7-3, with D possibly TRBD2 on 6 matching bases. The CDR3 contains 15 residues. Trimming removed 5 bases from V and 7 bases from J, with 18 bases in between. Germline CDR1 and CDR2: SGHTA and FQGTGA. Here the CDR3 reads CASSVGTQRWNEQFF. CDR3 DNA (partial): TGTGCCAGCAGCGTCGGGACTCAAAGGTGGAATGAG.

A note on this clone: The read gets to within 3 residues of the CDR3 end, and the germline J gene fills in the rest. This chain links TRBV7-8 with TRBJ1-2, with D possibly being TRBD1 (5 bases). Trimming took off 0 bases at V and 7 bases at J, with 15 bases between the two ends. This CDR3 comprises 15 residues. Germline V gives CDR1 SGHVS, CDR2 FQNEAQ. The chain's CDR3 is CASSLAKQVLGGYTF. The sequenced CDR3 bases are TGTGCCAGCAGCTTAGCTAAACAGGTTTTAGGTGGC.

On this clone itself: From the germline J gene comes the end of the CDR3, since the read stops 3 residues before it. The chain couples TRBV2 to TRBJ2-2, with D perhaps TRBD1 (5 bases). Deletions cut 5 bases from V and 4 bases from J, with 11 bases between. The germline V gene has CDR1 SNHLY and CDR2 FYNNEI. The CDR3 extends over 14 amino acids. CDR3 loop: CASSPGPATGELFF. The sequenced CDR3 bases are TGTGCCAGCAGTCCAGGGCCGGCCACCGGGGAG.

CDR3: CASSQAEETQYF. CDR3 DNA, as far as it was read: TGTGCCAGCAGCCAAGCAGAAGAGACC. The chain is built from TRBV14 and TRBJ2-5, with D uncertain. The sequence runs out 3 residues before the end of the CDR3; the remainder is reconstructed from the germline J gene. This CDR3 has 12 residues. Germline V gene sequence: CDR1 SGHDN, CDR2 FVKESK. V was cut by 1 base and J by 3 bases, with 3 bases left in between.

The CDR3 bases that were read are TGTGCCATCAGTGAGCCTGGACTAGCGGGGAGATACGTCGCCGGGGAG. Translated: CAISEPGLAGRYVAGE. The whole CDR3 reads CAISEPGLAGRYVAGELFF. The J gene is TRBJ2-2, the V gene TRBV10-3; 12 positions match TRBD2. The observed sequence ends 3 residues before the CDR3 terminus, with the missing tail filled in from the germline J gene. Germline CDR1 ENHRY, CDR2 SYGVKD. Trimming removed 2 bases from V and 6 bases from J; junction bases left unmatched: 13. The CDR3 is made up of 19 amino acids.

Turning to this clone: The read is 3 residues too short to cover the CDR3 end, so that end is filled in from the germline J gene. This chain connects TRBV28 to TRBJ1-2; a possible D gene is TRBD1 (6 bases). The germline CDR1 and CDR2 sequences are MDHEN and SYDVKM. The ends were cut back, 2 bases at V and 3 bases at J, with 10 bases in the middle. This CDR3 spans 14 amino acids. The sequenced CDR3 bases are TGTGCCAGCAGTTTAGGTCGGACAGACTATGGC. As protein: CASSLGRTDYG. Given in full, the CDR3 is CASSLGRTDYGYTF.

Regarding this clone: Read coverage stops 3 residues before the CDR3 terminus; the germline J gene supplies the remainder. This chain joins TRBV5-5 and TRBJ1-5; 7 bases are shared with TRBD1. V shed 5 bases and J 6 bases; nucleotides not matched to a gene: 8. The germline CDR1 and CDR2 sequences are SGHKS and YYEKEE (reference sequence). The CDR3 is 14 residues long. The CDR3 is CASSEKGAGQPQHF. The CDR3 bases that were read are TGTGCCAGCAGTGAGAAGGGGGCGGGTCAGCCC. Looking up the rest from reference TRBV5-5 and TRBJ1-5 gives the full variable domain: DAGVTQSPTHLIKTRGQQVTLRCSPISGHKSVSWYQQVLGQGPQFIFQYYEKEERGRGNFPDRFSARQFPNYSSELNVNALLLGDSALYLCASSEKGAGQPQHFGDGTRLSIL.